This T cell receptor (beta chain) came from a study of siplizumab effects on memory and regulatory T cells. V lost 6 bases to trimming and J lost 7 bases, with 15 bases between them. The germline gives CDR1 SGHNT, CDR2 YENEEA. The CDR3 covers 14 residues. Study findings and constraints: Naive T cells seemed more diverse than memory cells and seemed major alloresponse contributors. Alloreactive sequences from unstimulated CD4+ memory cells fell significantly with siplizumab. The study found that mappable alloreactive CD4+ clones averaged roughly 69% Treg-derived with siplizumab and over 25% in controls.

Per sample, 85,000 to 100,000 TCR templates underwent assay. Measured with immunoSEQ multiplex PCR; TCRdb has only the in-frame clones, and not every one. The data hold 87,000 or so clones, with approximately 90% observed a single time. Of note for this clone: Its antigen remains unidentified.

The chain employs TRBV11-3 and TRBJ2-2; perhaps TRBD1 as D (5 bases). Material for sequencing was CD4+ T cells sorted from blood. The origin of this receptor is a human donor in good health. In nucleotides, the CDR3 is TGTGCCAGCAGTCCCAGGGAAATCGGCGGGGAGCTGTTTTTT. Protein sequence: CASSPREIGGELFF.